The sample holds many counts of the clone carrying this T cell receptor beta chain. Sorting captured naive CD8 T cells as CD8+CD4-CCR7+CD45RA+. The use of previously described methods and listed TCR primers produced the bulk TCR libraries. TCRdb redid the calling of the PCR reads with MiXCR, one entry per CDR3 protein. The data show nearly 650,000 distinct CDR3 sequences, with roughly 25% seen just once and about 0.84% held by the top ten. Trimming pared 6 bases from V and 5 bases from J, leaving 10 bases between. The CDR3 runs to 12 residues. Per germline, CDR1 SNHLY and CDR2 FYNNEI. The sample belongs to a study of molecular identifiers for immune sequencing clone quantification. Study-wide context: Replicates partitioned RNA from approximately 20,000 or 100,000 naive CD8 cells into five parts, sequencing four.

Sample: naive CD8+ T cells from blood, with Jurkat cell RNA spiked in. As to subset: FACS-sorted CD8+CD4-CCR7+CD45RA+ naive T cells. The chain carries TRBV2 and TRBJ1-1; possible D gene TRBD1, 5 bases. The TCR originated in a human donor in good health. Some libraries in this study had Jurkat cell RNA spiked in. The CDR3 sequence is CASRDDRTEAFF. CDR3 DNA: TGTGCCAGCAGGGATGACAGAACTGAAGCTTTCTTT.